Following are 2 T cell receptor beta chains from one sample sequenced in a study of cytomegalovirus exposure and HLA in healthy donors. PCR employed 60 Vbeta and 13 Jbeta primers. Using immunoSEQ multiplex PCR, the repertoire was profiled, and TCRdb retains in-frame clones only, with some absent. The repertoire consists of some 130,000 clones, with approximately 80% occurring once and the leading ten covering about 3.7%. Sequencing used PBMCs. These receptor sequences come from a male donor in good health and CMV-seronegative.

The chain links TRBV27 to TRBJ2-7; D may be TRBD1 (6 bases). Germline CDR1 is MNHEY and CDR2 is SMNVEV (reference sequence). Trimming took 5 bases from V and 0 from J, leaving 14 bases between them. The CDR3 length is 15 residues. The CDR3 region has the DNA TGTGCCAGCAGTCAAAAGGGACAAACCTCCTACGAGCAGTACTTC. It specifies CASSQKGQTSYEQYF.

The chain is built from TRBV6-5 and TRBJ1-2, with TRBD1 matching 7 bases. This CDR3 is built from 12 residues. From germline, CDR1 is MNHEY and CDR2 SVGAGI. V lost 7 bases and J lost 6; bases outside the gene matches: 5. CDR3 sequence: CASTLTGDGYTF. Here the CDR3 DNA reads TGTGCCAGCACCCTAACAGGGGATGGCTACACCTTC.